These 15 T cell receptor beta chains were sequenced from one sample in a study of spatial heterogeneity in lung cancer. TCRdb reanalysed the 5' RACE reads using MiXCR and keeps one entry per CDR3 protein. This table has 2,700 or so distinct CDR3 sequences, less than 10% appearing once. Indicated time point: sample taken at primary tumor resection. No cell sorting; template was whole RNA from tumor, lung tissue or PBMC. This specimen was normal lung tissue next to the tumor, taken at surgery. The receptors originated from a male donor with early-stage non-small cell lung cancer.

A note on this clonotype: This beta chain came through as a stray read in a library set up for alpha chains, and its size says little. V is TRBV14 and J is TRBJ2-1; a possible D gene is TRBD2 (6 bases). V gave up 1 base and J gave up 6 bases, with 13 bases separating them. Germline CDR1 reads SGHDN; CDR2 reads FVKESK. The CDR3 extends over 15 amino acids. The CDR3 is CASSQAGVRSNEQFF. Here the CDR3 DNA reads TGTGCCAGCAGCCAAGCGGGGGTTCGAAGCAATGAGCAGTTCTTC.

A few counts support this clonotype. This beta chain represents an off-target read in a library built for alpha chains; its size is of limited meaning. The J gene is TRBJ2-2, the V gene TRBV5-1; 11 nucleotides line up with TRBD1. The germline V gene has CDR1 SGHRS and CDR2 YFSETQ. Germline trimming cut 5 bases from V and 2 bases from J; bases unmatched to any gene: 8. The CDR3 runs 17 residues. CDR3 coding DNA: TGCGCCAGCAGAGTCTCGAGGACAGGGGGCAACACCGGGGAGCTGTTTTTT. Translated, it gives CASRVSRTGGNTGELFF.

Within the sample, this clonotype is medium-sized (0.01 to 0.1%). Since the library was made to target alpha chains, this beta chain is a stray read and its abundance is not meaningful. This chain connects TRBV11-3 to TRBJ2-2, with 8 nucleotides matching TRBD1. The CDR3 covers 15 residues. V gave up 4 bases and J gave up 2 bases; unmatched junction bases: 3. Germline lookup yields CDR1 SGHNT and CDR2 YENEEA. CDR3 bases: TGTGCCAGCAGCTCCGGGACAGGCAACACCGGGGAGCTGTTTTTT. This encodes CASSSGTGNTGELFF.

This clonotype came up many times. The library was built for alpha chains, so this beta chain is an off-target read and its size means little. CDR3 sequence (DNA): TGCAGTGCTGCCGGGGCGGACCTCTATGGCTACACCTTC. Amino acid sequence: CSAAGADLYGYTF. The gene calls are TRBV20-1 and TRBJ1-2; a possible D gene is TRBD1 (5 bases). With 5 bases removed from V and 4 bases from J, the gap between germline ends came to 14 bases. Germline CDR1 and CDR2: DFQATT and SNEGSKA (reference sequence). The CDR3 consists of 13 residues.

This clonotype has ten or more counts. Being off target in a library aimed at alpha chains, this beta chain has a size of little meaning. The V gene is TRBV7-9, the J gene TRBJ1-2; D gene unclear. V lost 4 bases and J 0 bases, leaving 9 bases between the germline ends. Germline CDR1 SEHNR, CDR2 FQNEAQ (reference sequence). The CDR3 covers 14 residues. CDR3 amino acids: CASSYDFANYGYTF. The CDR3 region has the DNA TGTGCCAGCAGCTACGATTTCGCTAACTATGGCTACACCTTC.

The table lists this clonotype with many counts. Being off target in a library aimed at alpha chains, this beta chain has a size of little meaning. This rearrangement joins TRBV19 to TRBJ1-5; D gene uncertain. Trimming stripped 4 bases from V and 5 bases from J, with 12 bases between. CDR1 and CDR2 from the germline V gene are LNHDA and SQIVND (reference sequence). The CDR3 runs to 14 residues. CDR3 nucleotide sequence: TGTGCCAGTAGTAGTGTTGCAGCAGATCAGCCCCAGCATTTT. Translating it yields CASSSVAADQPQHF.

By proportion, this clonotype is medium-sized. In a library made to pick up alpha chains, this beta chain is a stray read with a size that means little. The chain carries TRBV19 and TRBJ2-1; 8 bases match TRBD2. Germline lookup yields CDR1 LNHDA and CDR2 SQIVND (reference sequence). This CDR3 is built from 14 residues. The trim removed 11 bases at V and 0 bases at J, leaving 6 bases unmatched. CDR3 loop: CASWSGSSYNEQFF. The CDR3 nucleotides read TGTGCCTCCTGGAGCGGGAGCTCCTACAATGAGCAGTTCTTC.

This clonotype occurred a few times. This beta chain is an unintended read in a library built for alpha chains; its size means little. The rearrangement links TRBV7-6 to TRBJ2-3; 8 bases line up with TRBD2. The CDR3 sequence is 16 residues long. CDR1 SGHVS and CDR2 FNYEAQ come from the germline V gene. V shed 1 base, J shed 8 bases, and the junction held 11 bases outside the gene matches. CDR3 sequence: CASSLGGAGDPVTQYF. In DNA, the CDR3 is TGTGCCAGCAGCTTAGGGGGAGCGGGGGACCCAGTTACGCAGTATTTT. The whole variable domain, filled in from reference TRBV7-6 and TRBJ2-3, reads GAGVSQSPRYKVTKRGQDVALRCDPISGHVSLYWYRQALGQGPEFLTYFNYEAQQDKSGLPNDRFSAERPEGSISTLTIQRTEQRDSAMYRCASSLGGAGDPVTQYFGPGTRLTVL.

This clonotype appeared many times. Because this beta chain is a stray read in a library intended to capture alpha chains, its abundance should not be given much weight. This sequence joins TRBV20-1 and TRBJ1-1; 7 nucleotides agree with TRBD1. J was trimmed by 1 base and V by 5 bases; bases with no gene match: 4. Germline assignment: CDR1 DFQATT and CDR2 SNEGSKA (reference sequence). There are 13 residues in the CDR3. The CDR3 DNA sequence: TGCAGTGCTGTGGGACAGTGGAACACTGAAGCTTTCTTT. This sequence encodes CSAVGQWNTEAFF.

In this sample, this clonotype turned up a few times. The size of this beta chain means little, since it is a stray read in a library made for alpha chains. The rearrangement uses TRBV2 and TRBJ2-7; TRBD1 is a possible D gene (5 bases). Trimming left V 6 bases short and J 2 bases short, with 11 bases between. Germline lookup yields CDR1 SNHLY and CDR2 FYNNEI. The CDR3 runs 13 residues. CDR3 coding DNA: TGTGCCAGCAGGGGATTGACAGCCTACGAGCAGTACTTC. This codes for CASRGLTAYEQYF.

This clonotype showed up many times. This beta chain lies outside the target of a library built for alpha chains; its clone size means little. V is TRBV7-9 and J is TRBJ1-2, with 8 bases identical to TRBD1. Germline CDR1 is SEHNR and CDR2 is FQNEAQ (reference sequence). The V and J ends lost 5 bases and 3 bases, in that order; junction bases with no gene match: 8. This CDR3 region has 15 residues. CDR3 residues: CASSVGQGWDYGYTF. In DNA, the CDR3 is TGTGCCAGCAGCGTAGGACAGGGCTGGGACTATGGCTACACCTTC.

This clonotype has a count of ten or more. This beta chain lies outside the target of a library built for alpha chains; its clone size means little. The CDR3 loop reads CAWRRVNEQFF. The CDR3 DNA sequence: TGTGCCTGGAGGAGGGTCAATGAGCAGTTCTTC. This chain uses TRBV30 with TRBJ2-1; D might be TRBD2 (5 bases). The V gene's germline CDR1 is GTSNPN and CDR2 SVGIG (reference sequence). The V gene lost 3 bases and the J gene lost 6 bases, with 6 bases spanning the gap. This CDR3 has 11 residues.

This clonotype was counted many times. This beta chain lies outside the target of a library built for alpha chains; its clone size means little. V usage is TRBV29-1 and J usage is TRBJ1-3; tentative D call: TRBD1 (5 bases). Trimming took 4 bases from V and 0 from J, leaving 10 bases between them. The CDR3 has 14 amino acids. Germline CDR1 SQVTM, CDR2 ANQGSEA. The CDR3 loop reads CSVAQGSSGNTIYF. The CDR3 nucleotides read TGCAGCGTTGCTCAGGGTAGCTCTGGAAACACCATATATTTT.

This clonotype is judged medium-sized. Found in a library prepared for alpha chains, this beta chain is an off-target read, and its abundance has little meaning. The chain is built from TRBV29-1 and TRBJ2-5; D may be TRBD2 (6 bases). V gave up 7 bases and J gave up 7 bases, with 16 bases separating them. Germline values: CDR1 SQVTM, CDR2 ANQGSEA. This CDR3 comprises 12 residues. The CDR3 reads CSGSGSRGTQYF. CDR3 coding DNA: TGCAGCGGAAGCGGGTCTCGGGGGACCCAGTACTTC.

This clonotype counts as medium-sized. Because the library targeted alpha chains, this beta chain is an off-target read whose size means little. The chain recombines TRBV25-1 with TRBJ1-6; D not certain. The CDR3 contains 12 residues. Germline CDR1 and CDR2: MGHDK and SYGVNS. V shed 2 bases and J shed 15 bases, with 11 bases lying between them. The CDR3 nucleotides are TGTGCCAGCAGTGAAGGAGGAAGAGTCCTCCACTTT. Translated, it gives CASSEGGRVLHF.